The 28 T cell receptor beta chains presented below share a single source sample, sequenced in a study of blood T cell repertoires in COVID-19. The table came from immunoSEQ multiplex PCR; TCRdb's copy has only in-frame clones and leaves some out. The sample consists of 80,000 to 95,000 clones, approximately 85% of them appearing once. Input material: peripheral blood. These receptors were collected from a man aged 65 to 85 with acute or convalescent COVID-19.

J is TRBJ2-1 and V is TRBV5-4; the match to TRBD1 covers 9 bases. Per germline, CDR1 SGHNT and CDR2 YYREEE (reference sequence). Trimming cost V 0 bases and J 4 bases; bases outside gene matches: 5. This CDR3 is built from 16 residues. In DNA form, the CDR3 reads TGTGCCAGCAGCTTGGGGGGACAGGGTGGATACAATGAGCAGTTCTTC. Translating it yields CASSLGGQGGYNEQFF. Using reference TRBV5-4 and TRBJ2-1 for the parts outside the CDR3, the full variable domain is ETGVTQSPTHLIKTRGQQVTLRCSSQSGHNTVSWYQQALGQGPQFIFQYYREEENGRGNFPPRFSGLQFPNYSSELNVNALELDDSALYLCASSLGGQGGYNEQFFGPGTRLTVL.

The CDR3 reads CASSLAGGELFF. DNA for the CDR3: TGCGCCAGCAGTTTAGCTGGAGGGGAGCTGTTTTTT. J is TRBJ2-2 and V is TRBV10-1; D ambiguous. Trimming removed 5 bases at V and 8 bases at J, with 9 bases between. CDR3 length: 12 residues. CDR1 and CDR2 (germline): WNHNN, SYGVQD (reference sequence).

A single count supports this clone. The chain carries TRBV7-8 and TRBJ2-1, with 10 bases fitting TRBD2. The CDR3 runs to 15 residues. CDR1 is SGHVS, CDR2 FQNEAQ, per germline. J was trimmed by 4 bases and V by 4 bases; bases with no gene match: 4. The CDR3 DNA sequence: TGTGCCAGCAGCTCTCCTAGCGGGGGATACAATGAGCAGTTCTTC. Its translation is CASSSPSGGYNEQFF. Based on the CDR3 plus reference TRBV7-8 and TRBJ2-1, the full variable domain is GAGVSQSPRYKVAKRGQDVALRCDPISGHVSLFWYQQALGQGPEFLTYFQNEAQLDKSGLPSDRFFAERPEGSVSTLKIQRTQQEDSAVYLCASSSPSGGYNEQFFGPGTRLTVL.

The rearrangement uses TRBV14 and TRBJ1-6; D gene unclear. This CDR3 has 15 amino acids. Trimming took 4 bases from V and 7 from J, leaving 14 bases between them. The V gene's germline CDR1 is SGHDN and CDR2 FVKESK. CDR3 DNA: TGTGCCAGCAGCCTACGGGGTCTGCCGAATTCACCCCTCCACTTT. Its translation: CASSLRGLPNSPLHF.

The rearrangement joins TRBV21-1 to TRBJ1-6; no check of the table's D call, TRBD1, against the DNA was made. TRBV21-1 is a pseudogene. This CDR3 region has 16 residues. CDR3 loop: CASSKRSGTDNSPLHF. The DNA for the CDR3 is TGTGCCAGCAGCAAAAGGTCCGGGACAGATAATTCACCCCTCCACTTT.

CDR3 in amino acids: CASSQDPPGLYSGANVLTF. The CDR3 nucleotides read TGTGCCAGCAGCCAAGACCCCCCGGGACTGTACTCTGGGGCCAACGTCCTGACTTTC. This chain uses TRBV14 with TRBJ2-6; D is perhaps TRBD2 (6 bases). Trimming removed 0 bases at V and 0 bases at J, with 15 bases between. The CDR3 loop spans 19 amino acids. The V gene's germline CDR1 is SGHDN and CDR2 FVKESK.

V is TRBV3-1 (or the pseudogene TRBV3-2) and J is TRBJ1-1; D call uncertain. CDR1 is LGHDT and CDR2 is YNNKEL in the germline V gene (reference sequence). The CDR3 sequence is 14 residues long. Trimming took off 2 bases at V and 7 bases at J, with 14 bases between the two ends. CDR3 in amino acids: CASSQPGGAGEAFF. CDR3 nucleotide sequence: TGTGCCAGCAGCCAACCAGGAGGCGCAGGTGAAGCTTTCTTT.

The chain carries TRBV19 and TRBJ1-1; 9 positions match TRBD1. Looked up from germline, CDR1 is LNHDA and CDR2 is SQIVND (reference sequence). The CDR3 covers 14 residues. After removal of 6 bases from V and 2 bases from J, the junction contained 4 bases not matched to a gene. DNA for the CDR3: TGTGCCAGTAGGGACAGGGGCCTAAACACTGAAGCTTTCTTT. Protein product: CASRDRGLNTEAFF.

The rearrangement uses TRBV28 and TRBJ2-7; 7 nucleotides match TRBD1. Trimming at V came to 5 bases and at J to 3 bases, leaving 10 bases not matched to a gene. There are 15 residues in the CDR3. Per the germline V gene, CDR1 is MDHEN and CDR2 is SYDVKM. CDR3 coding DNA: TGTGCCAGCAGTCCTGCCGGGACAGAATACTACGAGCAGTACTTC. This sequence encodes CASSPAGTEYYEQYF.

CDR3 coding DNA: TGTGCCAGCAGTCGGACAGGGGAGGGTGAAAAACTGTTTTTT. Its protein product is CASSRTGEGEKLFF. The chain couples TRBV6-5 to TRBJ1-4; the match to TRBD1 covers 9 bases. The CDR3 extends over 14 amino acids. Trimming cost V 5 bases and J 7 bases; bases outside gene matches: 5. CDR1 is MNHEY and CDR2 is SVGAGI in the germline V gene.

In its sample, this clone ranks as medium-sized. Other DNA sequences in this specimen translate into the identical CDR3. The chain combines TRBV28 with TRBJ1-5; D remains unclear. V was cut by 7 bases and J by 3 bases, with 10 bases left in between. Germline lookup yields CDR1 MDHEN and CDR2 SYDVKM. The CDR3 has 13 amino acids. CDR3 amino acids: CASTGSLNQPQHF. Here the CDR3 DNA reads TGTGCCAGCACAGGCTCCCTCAATCAGCCCCAGCATTTT.

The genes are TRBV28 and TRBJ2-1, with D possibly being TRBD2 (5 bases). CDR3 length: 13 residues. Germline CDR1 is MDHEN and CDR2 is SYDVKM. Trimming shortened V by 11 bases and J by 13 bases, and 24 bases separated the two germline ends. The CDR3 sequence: CASLSPAGTIQFF. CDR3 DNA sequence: TGTGCCTCACTCTCCCCGGCGGGCACTATACAGTTCTTC.

The CDR3 nucleotides read TGTGCCAGCTCACCGCAGTCGATCAATCAGCCCCAGCATTTT. It translates to CASSPQSINQPQHF. The V and J genes are TRBV18 and TRBJ1-5; unclear D gene. The germline gives CDR1 KGHSH, CDR2 LQKENI. The germline V and J ends were trimmed by 3 bases and 3 bases, with 9 bases remaining between them. CDR3 length: 14 amino acids.

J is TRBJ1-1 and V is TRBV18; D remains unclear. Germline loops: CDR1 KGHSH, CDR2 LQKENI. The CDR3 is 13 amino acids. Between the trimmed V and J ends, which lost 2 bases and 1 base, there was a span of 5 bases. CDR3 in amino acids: CASSPKQNTEAFF. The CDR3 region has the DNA TGTGCCAGCTCACCAAAACAGAACACTGAAGCTTTCTTT.

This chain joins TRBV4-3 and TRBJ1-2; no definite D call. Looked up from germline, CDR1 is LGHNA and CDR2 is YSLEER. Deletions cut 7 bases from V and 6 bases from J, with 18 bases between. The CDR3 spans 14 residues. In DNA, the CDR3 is TGCGCCAGCACCTTAAACCCGGGGATCGATGGCTACACCTTC. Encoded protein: CASTLNPGIDGYTF.

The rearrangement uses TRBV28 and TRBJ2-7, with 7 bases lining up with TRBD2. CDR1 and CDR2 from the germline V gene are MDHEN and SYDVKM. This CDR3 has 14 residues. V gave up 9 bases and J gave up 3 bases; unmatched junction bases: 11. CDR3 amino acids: CASRSREGIYEQYF. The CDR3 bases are TGTGCCAGTAGGAGCAGGGAGGGTATCTACGAGCAGTACTTC.

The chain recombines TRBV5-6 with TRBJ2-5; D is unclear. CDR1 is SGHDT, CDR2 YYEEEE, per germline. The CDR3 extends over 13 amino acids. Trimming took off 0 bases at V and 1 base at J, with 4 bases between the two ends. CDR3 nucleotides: TGTGCCAGCAGCTTGGACTCCCAAGAGACCCAGTACTTC. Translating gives CASSLDSQETQYF.

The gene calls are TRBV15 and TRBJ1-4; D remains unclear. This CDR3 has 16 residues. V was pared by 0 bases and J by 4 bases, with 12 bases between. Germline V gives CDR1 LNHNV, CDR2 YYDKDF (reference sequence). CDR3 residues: CATSREGRSDNEKLFF. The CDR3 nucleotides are TGTGCCACCAGCAGAGAGGGGAGGTCGGATAATGAAAAACTGTTTTTT.

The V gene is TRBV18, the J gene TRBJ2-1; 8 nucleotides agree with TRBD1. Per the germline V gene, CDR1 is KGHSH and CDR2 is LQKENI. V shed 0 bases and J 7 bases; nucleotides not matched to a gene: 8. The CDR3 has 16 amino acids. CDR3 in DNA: TGTGCCAGCTCACCACCGGGTGGGACAGGAGGGAATGAGCAGTTCTTC. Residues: CASSPPGGTGGNEQFF.

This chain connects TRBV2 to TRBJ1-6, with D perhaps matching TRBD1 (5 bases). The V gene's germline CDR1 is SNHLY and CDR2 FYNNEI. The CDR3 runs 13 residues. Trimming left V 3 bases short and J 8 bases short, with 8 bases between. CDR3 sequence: CASSDQGYSPLHF. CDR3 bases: TGTGCCAGCAGTGACCAGGGCTATTCACCCCTCCACTTT.

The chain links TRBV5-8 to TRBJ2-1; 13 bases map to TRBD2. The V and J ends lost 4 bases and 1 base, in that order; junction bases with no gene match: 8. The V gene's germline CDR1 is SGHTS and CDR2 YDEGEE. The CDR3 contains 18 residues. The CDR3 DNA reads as TGTGCCAGCAGCCGACAACTAGCGGGAGGGCTGTCCTACAATGAGCAGTTCTTC. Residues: CASSRQLAGGLSYNEQFF.

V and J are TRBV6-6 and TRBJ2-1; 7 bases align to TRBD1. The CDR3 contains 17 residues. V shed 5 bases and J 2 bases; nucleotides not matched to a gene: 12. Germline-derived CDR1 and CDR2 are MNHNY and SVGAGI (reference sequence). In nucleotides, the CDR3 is TGTGCCAGCAGTCCTAAAGCAGGGGGTATGACCTACAATGAGCAGTTCTTC. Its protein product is CASSPKAGGMTYNEQFF.

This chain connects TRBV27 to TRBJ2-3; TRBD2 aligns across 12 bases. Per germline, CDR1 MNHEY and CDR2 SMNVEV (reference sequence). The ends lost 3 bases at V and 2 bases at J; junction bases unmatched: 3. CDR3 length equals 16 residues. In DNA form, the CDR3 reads TGTGCCAGCAGTTTCCGGACTAGCGGGGTCACAGATACGCAGTATTTT. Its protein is CASSFRTSGVTDTQYF.

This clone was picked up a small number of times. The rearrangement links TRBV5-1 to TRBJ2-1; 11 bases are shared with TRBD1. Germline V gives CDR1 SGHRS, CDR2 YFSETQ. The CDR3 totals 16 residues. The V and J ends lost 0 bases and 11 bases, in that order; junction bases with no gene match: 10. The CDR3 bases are TGCGCCAGCAGCTTGGCCTCGGGACAGGGGGGCCTCCAGCAGTTCTTC. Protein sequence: CASSLASGQGGLQQFF.

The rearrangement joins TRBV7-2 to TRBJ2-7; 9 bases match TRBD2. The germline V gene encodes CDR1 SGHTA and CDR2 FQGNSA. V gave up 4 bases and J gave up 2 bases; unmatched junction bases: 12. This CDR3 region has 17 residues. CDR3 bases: TGTGCCAGCAGCTCCCCCCCGGGGGCGGGGGGGGCCTACGAGCAGTACTTC. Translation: CASSSPPGAGGAYEQYF.

The CDR3, as DNA: TGTGCCAGCAGCTTGTCTGGCGGGGTTTATACCGGGGAGCTGTTTTTT. Protein: CASSLSGGVYTGELFF. V usage is TRBV7-9 and J usage is TRBJ2-2; perhaps TRBD2 as D (6 bases). The V gene lost 3 bases and the J gene lost 5 bases, with 16 bases spanning the gap. The germline V gene encodes CDR1 SEHNR and CDR2 FQNEAQ (reference sequence). The CDR3 is made up of 16 amino acids.

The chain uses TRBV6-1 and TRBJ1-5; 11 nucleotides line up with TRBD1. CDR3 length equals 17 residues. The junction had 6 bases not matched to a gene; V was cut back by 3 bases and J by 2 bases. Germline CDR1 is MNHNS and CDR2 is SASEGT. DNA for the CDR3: TGTGCCAGCAGTGAGTCGGACAGGGGGCGTCGCAATCAGCCCCAGCATTTT. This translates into CASSESDRGRRNQPQHF.

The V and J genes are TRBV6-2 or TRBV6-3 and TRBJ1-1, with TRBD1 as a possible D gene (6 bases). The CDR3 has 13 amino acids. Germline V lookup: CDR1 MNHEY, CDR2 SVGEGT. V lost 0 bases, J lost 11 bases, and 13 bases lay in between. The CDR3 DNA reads TGTGCCAGCAGTTACTCCGGGGGGCACGGGGCTTTCTTT. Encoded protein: CASSYSGGHGAFF.